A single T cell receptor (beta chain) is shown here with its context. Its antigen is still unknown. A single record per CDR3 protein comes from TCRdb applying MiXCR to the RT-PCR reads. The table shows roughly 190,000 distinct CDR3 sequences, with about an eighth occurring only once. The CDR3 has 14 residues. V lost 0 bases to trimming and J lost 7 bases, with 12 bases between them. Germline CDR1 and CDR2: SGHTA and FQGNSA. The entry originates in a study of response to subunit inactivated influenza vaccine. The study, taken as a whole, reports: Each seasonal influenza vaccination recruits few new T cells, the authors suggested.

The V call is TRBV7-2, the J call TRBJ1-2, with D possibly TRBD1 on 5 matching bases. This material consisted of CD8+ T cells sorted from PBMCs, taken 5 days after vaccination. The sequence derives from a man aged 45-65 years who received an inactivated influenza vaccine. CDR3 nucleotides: TGTGCCAGCAGCTTAGCGATCAGGGCGGGTGGCTACACCTTC. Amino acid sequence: CASSLAIRAGGYTF.